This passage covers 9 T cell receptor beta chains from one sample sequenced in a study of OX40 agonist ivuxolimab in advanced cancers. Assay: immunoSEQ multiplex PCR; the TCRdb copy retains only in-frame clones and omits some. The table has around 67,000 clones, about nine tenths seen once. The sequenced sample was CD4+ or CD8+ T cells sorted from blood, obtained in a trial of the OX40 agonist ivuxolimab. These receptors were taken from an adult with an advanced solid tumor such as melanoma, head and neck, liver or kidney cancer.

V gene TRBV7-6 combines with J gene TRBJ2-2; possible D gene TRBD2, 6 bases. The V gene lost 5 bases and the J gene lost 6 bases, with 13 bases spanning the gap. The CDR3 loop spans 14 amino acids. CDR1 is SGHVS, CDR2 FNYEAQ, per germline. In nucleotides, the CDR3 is TGTGCCAGCAGCGTTCTAGCGTGGCCCGGGGAGCTGTTTTTT. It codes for CASSVLAWPGELFF.

The CDR3 loop is CASRSGWDTQYF. CDR3 DNA sequence: TGTGCCAGCCGTTCCGGCTGGGATACGCAGTATTTT. The gene calls are TRBV6-6 and TRBJ2-3; no firm D call. CDR3 size: 12 residues. The ends were cut back, 8 bases at V and 6 bases at J, with 12 bases in the middle. Germline V gives CDR1 MNHNY, CDR2 SVGAGI (reference sequence).

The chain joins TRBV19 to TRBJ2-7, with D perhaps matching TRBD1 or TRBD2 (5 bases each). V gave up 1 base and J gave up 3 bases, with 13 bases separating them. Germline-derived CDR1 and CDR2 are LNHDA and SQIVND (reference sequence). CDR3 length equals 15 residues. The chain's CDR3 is CASSIAGQADYEQYF. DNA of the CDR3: TGTGCCAGTAGTATAGCGGGGCAGGCCGACTACGAGCAGTACTTC. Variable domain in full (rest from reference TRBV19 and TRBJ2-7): DGGITQSPKYLFRKEGQNVTLSCEQNLNHDAMYWYRQDPGQGLRLIYYSQIVNDFQKGDIAEGYSVSREKKESFPLTVTSAQKNPTAFYLCASSIAGQADYEQYFGPGTRLTVT.

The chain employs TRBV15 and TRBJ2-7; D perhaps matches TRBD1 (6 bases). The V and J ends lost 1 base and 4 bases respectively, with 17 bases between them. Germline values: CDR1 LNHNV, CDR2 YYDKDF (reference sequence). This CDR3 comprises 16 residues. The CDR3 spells CATSRGGFTGQYEQYF. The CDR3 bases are TGTGCCACCAGCAGAGGAGGTTTTACAGGACAGTACGAGCAGTACTTC.

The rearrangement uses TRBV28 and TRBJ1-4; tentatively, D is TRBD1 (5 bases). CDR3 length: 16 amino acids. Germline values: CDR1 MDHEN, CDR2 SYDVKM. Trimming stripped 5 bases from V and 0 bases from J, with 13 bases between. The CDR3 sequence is CASSLFDRSTNEKLFF. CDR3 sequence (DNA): TGTGCCAGCAGTCTATTCGACAGATCAACTAATGAAAAACTGTTTTTT.

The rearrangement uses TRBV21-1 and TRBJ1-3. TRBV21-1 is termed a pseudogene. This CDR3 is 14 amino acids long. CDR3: CASSRGKSGNTIYF. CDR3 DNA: TGTGCCAGCAGCCGTGGGAAATCTGGAAACACCATATATTTT.

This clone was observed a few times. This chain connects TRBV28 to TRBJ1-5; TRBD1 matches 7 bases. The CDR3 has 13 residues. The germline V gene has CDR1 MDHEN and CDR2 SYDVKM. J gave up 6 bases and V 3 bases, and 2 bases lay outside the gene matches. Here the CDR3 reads CASSFRGAQPQHF. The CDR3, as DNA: TGTGCCAGCAGTTTCAGGGGGGCTCAGCCCCAGCATTTT.

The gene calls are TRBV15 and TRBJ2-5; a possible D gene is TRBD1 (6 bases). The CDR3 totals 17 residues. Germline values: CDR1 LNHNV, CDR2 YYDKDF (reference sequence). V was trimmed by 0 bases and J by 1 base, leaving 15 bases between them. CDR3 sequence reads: CATSRDLPGHFQETQYF. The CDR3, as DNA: TGTGCCACCAGCAGAGATTTACCGGGACACTTCCAAGAGACCCAGTACTTC.

DNA of the CDR3: TGTGCCAGCGGGGGACTACCAAACTACGAGCAGTACTTC. It yields the protein CASGGLPNYEQYF. This chain uses TRBV28 with TRBJ2-7, with TRBD2 matching over 7 bases. Losses at the gene ends were 8 bases for V and 3 bases for J; bases not matched to a gene: 7. Germline CDR1 is MDHEN and CDR2 is SYDVKM. This CDR3 is 13 amino acids long.